Listed here is a single T cell receptor (beta chain). What this receptor recognizes is not known. No clone much larger than this one lies a single base away; base qualities are absent. Including the terminal cysteine and phenylalanine, the CDR3 comprises 16 residues. Of all the DNA, just the CDR3 is kept, 48 bases in frame from base 1. CDR1 and CDR2, looked up from the germline V gene, are MRHNA and SNTAGT. V trim: 7 bases; J trim: 3 bases; unmatched bases: 11. The immunoSEQ kit was used, according to the manufacturer's recommendations, to generate TCR beta libraries from genomic DNA. To prepare libraries, a first multiplex PCR with proprietary primers was run, followed by a second PCR that added unique barcodes, and a bead cleanup was done after each round. A positive control reaction and a negative control reaction, both provided in the kit, were run with every batch of samples. The final libraries were assessed on an Agilent 4200 TapeStation D1000 ScreenTape, pooled by volume, and quantified by qPCR. Sequencing was performed on an Illumina NextSeq500 with a MidOutput 150-cycle cartridge, and 156 Read1 and 15 Index1 cycles were run with kit custom primers. The pooled library was loaded at approximately 0.95 pM with approximately 20% PhiX control spiked in. As for the authors' bioinformatics: Vendor-processed data were analyzed in R, with a clonotype defined as all T cells sharing the same CDR3 nucleotide sequence. For clone abundance analyses, frequencies were normalized to the 10,000 most abundant clones in each sample. Public T cell clones, which averaged fewer than five per sample, were removed prior to analysis. Tumor-enriched and baseline blood-enriched clonotypes were defined by at least a 32-fold difference in abundance between compartments. A beta-binomial differential abundance model was used to identify clonotypes that expanded or contracted between blood time points. Similarity between tumor and blood repertoires was quantified using the Baroni-Urbani and Buser coefficient, and groups were compared with two-tailed Wilcoxon tests in R. This is the immuneACCESS table as TCRdb keeps it, with only in-frame sequences that have V and J called. A part of the clones is gone; compared with another copy, unresolved V genes explain less than half, and the rest is unexplained. V and J calls and clone size are as listed in that table; D and trimming were resolved from the DNA. The sample yields 140,000 or so clones; around nine tenths were counted once. The ten largest clones take up around 17% of the sample.

This entry belongs to a study of radiation and T cells in renal cell carcinoma (dated by TCRdb to 2018 to 2020). Broadly, across the study: In total, approximately 55 samples, comprising some 25 tumors and roughly 27 peripheral blood samples, were subjected to TCR beta sequencing. The last blood draw happened 4 weeks after radiation, timed to coincide with nephrectomy. Across all 50 or so samples, 4 million to 5 million unique CDR3 nucleotide sequences encoding about 2.4 million unique CDR3 amino acid sequences were identified. What the work shows at the level of the full study, not this receptor alone: Changes in the blood repertoire were not tracked past 4 weeks after treatment. An increase in top tumor clonotypes in blood was observed from baseline to 2 weeks post-radiation, followed by contraction by 4 weeks, which was taken to suggest transient expansion of tumor-resident clones. With a single-armed trial design, the study had no way to address how radiation dose or scheduling affects the TCR repertoire. Because pretreatment tumor biopsies were not available, the baseline intratumoral presence of clonotypes could not be determined.

This specimen's time point label, interpreted: blood 4 weeks post-SBRT, at nephrectomy. The sample's treatment or condition label is to be understood as: 15 Gy SBRT to primary tumor, nephrectomy 4 weeks later. The samples were drawn from a clinical trial, where primary renal cell carcinomas were treated with 15 Gy of stereotactic body radiation therapy and then removed by nephrectomy 4 weeks afterward. Serial peripheral blood from radiation-treated patients was sampled at baseline, 2 weeks and 4 weeks after SBRT to track tumor-enriched clonotypes. Every patient had renal cell carcinoma of clear cell pathology. Genomic DNA for TCR sequencing was prepared using the QIAamp DNA Blood Mini Kit (Qiagen). Samples were included in the analyses only if all quality control checks were passed.

The chain is assembled from TRBV6-4 and TRBJ1-2; 10 nucleotides in the junction match TRBD1. The sequences come from blood, collected from a patient whose treatment included radiotherapy and nephrectomy. The clonotype was recovered from a woman aged 45-60 years with renal cell carcinoma. CDR3 loop: CASKSRDRGIYYGYTF. The DNA reads as follows: TGTGCCAGCAAAAGCCGGGACAGGGGTATTTACTATGGCTACACCTTC.